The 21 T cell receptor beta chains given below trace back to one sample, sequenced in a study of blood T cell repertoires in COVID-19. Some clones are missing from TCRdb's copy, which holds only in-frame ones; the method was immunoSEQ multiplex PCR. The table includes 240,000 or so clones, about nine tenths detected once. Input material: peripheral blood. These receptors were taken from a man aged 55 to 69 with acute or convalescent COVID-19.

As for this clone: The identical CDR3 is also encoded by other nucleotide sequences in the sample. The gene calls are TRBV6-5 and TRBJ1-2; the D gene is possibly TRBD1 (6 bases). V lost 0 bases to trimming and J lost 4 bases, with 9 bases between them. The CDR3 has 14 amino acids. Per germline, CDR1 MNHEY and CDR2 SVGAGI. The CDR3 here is CASSYSGTPYGYTF. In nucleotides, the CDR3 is TGTGCCAGCAGTTACTCAGGGACACCCTATGGCTACACCTTC.

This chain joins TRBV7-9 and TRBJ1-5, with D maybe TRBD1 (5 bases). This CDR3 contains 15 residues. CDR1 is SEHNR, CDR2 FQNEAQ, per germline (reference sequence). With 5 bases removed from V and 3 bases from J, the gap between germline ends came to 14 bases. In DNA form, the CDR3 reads TGTGCCAGCAGCCCAACCGGGGGGGACAATCAGCCCCAGCATTTT. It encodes CASSPTGGDNQPQHF.

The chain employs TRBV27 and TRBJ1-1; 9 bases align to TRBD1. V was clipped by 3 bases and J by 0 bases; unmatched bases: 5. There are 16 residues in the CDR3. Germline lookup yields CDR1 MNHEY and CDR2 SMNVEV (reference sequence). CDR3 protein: CASSFGQGLVNTEAFF. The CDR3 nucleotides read TGTGCCAGCAGTTTCGGACAGGGGTTAGTGAACACTGAAGCTTTCTTT.

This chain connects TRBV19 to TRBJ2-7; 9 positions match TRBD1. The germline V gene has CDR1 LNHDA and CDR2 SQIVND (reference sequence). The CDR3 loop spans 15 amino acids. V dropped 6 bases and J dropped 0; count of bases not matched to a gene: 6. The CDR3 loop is CASSRQGESSYEQYF. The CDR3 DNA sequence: TGTGCCAGTAGCCGACAGGGGGAATCCTCCTACGAGCAGTACTTC. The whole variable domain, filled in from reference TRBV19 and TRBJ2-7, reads DGGITQSPKYLFRKEGQNVTLSCEQNLNHDAMYWYRQDPGQGLRLIYYSQIVNDFQKGDIAEGYSVSREKKESFPLTVTSAQKNPTAFYLCASSRQGESSYEQYFGPGTRLTVT.

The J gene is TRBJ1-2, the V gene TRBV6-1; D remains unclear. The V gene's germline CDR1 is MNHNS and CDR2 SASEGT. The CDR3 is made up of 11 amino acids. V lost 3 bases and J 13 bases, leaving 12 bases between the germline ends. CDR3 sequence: CASSELRESTF. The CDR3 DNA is TGTGCCAGCAGTGAGCTGAGGGAGTCCACCTTC.

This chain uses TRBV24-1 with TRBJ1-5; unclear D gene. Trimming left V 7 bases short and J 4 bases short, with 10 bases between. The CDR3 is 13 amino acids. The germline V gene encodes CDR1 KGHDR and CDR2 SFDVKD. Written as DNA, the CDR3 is TGTGCCACCAGCGCCACCCGGAATCAGCCCCAGCATTTT. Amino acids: CATSATRNQPQHF.

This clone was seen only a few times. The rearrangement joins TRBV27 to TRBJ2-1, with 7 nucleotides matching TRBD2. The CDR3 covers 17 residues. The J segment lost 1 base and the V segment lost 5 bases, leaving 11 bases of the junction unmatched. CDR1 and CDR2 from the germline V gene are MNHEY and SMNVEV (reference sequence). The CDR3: CASSTAIYSGSYNEQFF. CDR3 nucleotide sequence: TGTGCCAGCAGTACCGCGATTTATAGCGGGTCCTACAATGAGCAGTTCTTC.

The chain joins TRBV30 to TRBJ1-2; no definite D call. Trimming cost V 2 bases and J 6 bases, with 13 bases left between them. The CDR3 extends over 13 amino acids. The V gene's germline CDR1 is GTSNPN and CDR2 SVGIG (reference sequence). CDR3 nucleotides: TGTGCCTGGAGTCTGCAGCCTCGGGATGGCTACACCTTC. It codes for CAWSLQPRDGYTF.

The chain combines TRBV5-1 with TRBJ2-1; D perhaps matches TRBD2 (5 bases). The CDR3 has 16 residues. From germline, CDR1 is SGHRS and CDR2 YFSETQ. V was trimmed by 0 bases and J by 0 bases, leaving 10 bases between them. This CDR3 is CASSLGEGSSYNEQFF. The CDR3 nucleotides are TGCGCCAGCAGCTTGGGTGAGGGCAGCTCCTACAATGAGCAGTTCTTC.

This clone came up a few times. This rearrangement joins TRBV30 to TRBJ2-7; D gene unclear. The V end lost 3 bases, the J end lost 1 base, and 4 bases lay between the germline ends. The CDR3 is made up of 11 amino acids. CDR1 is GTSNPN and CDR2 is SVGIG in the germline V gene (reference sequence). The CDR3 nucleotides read TGTGCCTGGAGACTATCCTACGAGCAGTACTTC. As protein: CAWRLSYEQYF.

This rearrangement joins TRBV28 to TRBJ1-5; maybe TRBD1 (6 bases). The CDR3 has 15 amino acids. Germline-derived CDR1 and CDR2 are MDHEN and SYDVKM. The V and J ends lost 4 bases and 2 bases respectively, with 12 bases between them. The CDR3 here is CASSSQGSRNQPQHF. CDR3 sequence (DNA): TGTGCCAGCAGTTCCCAGGGGTCCCGCAATCAGCCCCAGCATTTT. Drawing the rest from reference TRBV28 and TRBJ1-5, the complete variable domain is DVKVTQSSRYLVKRTGEKVFLECVQDMDHENMFWYRQDPGLGLRLIYFSYDVKMKEKGDIPEGYSVSREKKERFSLILESASTNQTSMYLCASSSQGSRNQPQHFGDGTRLSIL.

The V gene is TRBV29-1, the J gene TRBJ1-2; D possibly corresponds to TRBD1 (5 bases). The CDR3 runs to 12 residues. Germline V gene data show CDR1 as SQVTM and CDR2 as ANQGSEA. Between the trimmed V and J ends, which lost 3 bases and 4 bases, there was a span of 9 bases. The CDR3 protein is CSVDGDFYGYTF. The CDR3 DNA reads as TGCAGCGTTGACGGGGACTTCTATGGCTACACCTTC.

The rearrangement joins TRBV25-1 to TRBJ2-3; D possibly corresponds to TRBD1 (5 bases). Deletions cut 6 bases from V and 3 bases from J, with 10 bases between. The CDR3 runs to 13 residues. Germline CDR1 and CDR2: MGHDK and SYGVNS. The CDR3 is CASSFQGTDTQYF. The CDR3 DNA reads TGTGCCAGCAGCTTCCAGGGAACAGATACGCAGTATTTT.

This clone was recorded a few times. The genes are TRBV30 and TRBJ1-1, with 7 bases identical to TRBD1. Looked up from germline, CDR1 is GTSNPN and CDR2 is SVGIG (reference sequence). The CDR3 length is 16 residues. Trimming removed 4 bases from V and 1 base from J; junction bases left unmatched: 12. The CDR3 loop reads CAWNPGGGLTNTEAFF. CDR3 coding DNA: TGTGCCTGGAACCCAGGGGGAGGTCTAACGAACACTGAAGCTTTCTTT.

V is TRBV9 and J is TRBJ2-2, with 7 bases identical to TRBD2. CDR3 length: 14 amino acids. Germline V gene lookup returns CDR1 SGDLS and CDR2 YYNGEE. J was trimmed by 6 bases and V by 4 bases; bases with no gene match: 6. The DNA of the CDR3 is TGTGCCAGCAGCCCCAGGACTAGTCCCGGGGAGCTGTTTTTT. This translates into CASSPRTSPGELFF.

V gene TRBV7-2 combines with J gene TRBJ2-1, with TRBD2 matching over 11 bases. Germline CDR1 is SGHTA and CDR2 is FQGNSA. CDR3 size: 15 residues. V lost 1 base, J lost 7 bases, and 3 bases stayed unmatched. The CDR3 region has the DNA TGTGCCAGCAGCTTAGGAGCTAGCGGGGGGAATGAGCAGTTCTTC. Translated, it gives CASSLGASGGNEQFF. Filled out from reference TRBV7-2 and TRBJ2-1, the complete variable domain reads GAGVSQSPSNKVTEKGKDVELRCDPISGHTALYWYRQSLGQGLEFLIYFQGNSAPDKSGLPSDRFSAERTGGSVSTLTIQRTQQEDSAVYLCASSLGASGGNEQFFGPGTRLTVL.

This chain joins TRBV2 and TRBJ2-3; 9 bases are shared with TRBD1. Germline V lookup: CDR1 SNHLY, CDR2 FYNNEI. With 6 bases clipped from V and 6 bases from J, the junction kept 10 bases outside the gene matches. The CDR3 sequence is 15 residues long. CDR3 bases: TGTGCCAGCAGGGCACAGGGGGCGCCGGCCGATACGCAGTATTTT. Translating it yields CASRAQGAPADTQYF.

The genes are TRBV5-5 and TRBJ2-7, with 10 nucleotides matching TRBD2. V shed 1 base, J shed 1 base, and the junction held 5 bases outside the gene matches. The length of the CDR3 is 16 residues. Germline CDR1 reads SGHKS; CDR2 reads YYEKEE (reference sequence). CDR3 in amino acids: CASSLSWTSGSYEQYF. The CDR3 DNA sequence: TGTGCCAGCAGCTTGAGTTGGACTAGCGGATCCTACGAGCAGTACTTC.

CDR3 sequence: CASSSRPFGTSGSLETQYF. The CDR3 DNA reads TGTGCCAGCAGCTCTAGGCCATTCGGGACTAGCGGGAGTCTGGAGACCCAGTACTTC. The chain carries TRBV28 and TRBJ2-5; 14 positions match TRBD2. This CDR3 spans 19 amino acids. J lost 5 bases, V lost 6 bases, and 17 bases had no gene match. CDR1 is MDHEN, CDR2 SYDVKM, per germline.

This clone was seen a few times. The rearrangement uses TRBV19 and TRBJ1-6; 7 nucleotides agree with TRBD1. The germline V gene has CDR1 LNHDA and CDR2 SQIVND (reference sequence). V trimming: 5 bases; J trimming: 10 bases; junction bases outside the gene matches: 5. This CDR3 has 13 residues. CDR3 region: CASSRDRQSPLHF. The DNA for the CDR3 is TGTGCCAGTAGTCGGGACAGACAATCACCCCTCCACTTT.

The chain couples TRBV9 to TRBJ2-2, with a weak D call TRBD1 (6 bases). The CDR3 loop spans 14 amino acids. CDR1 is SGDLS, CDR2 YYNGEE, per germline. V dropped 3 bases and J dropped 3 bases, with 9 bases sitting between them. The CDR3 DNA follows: TGTGCCAGCAGCGCAAGACAGGACACCGGGGAGCTGTTTTTT. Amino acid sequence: CASSARQDTGELFF.